The clone carrying this T cell receptor beta chain was seen repeatedly, ten times or more. As yet, its antigen is unknown. CDR3 length: 15 amino acids. Germline V gene lookup returns CDR1 SNHLY and CDR2 FYNNEI. The junction had 6 bases not matched to a gene; V was cut back by 8 bases and J by 0 bases. The entire patient cohort was treatment-naive prior to thyroid surgery. The entry originates in a study of metastatic and nonmetastatic thyroid tumors. Study overall: Samples came from malignant and benign thyroid patients, and repertoires were compared across blood and tumor or nodule tissue.

Points from the study as a whole: The study reportedly found significantly higher TCR beta diversity in malignant thyroid tumors than benign nodules, in blood and tumor.

As processed by the authors: A distant-metastasis classifier for papillary thyroid cancer was built using CDR3 differences across clinicopathological groups. TCRdb reprocessed the PCR reads using MiXCR. The V and J calls and clone size are TCRdb's, not the authors'. The sample includes around 89,000 clones, about 15% of them seen just once. The sequenced material came from blood. This TCR was recovered from a female donor with papillary thyroid cancer or a benign thyroid nodule (not recorded which). Some clones in this sample may be carry-over from other donors' samples. The chain uses TRBV2 and TRBJ2-3, with 9 bases aligning to TRBD2. CDR3 bases: TGTGCCAGCGTTCAGCGGGGGGATAGCACAGATACGCAGTATTTT. Encoded protein: CASVQRGDSTDTQYF.